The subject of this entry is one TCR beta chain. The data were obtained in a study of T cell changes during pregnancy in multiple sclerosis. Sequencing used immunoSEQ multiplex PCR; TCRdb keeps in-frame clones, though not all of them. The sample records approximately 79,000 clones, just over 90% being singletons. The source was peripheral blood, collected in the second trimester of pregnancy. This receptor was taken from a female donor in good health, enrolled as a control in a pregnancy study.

In DNA form, the CDR3 reads TGTGCCAGCAGCGGGCCGGGCAGGACAGCACTTTTCTACGAGCAGTACTTC. Translating gives CASSGPGRTALFYEQYF. The chain has TRBV7-2 and TRBJ2-7; tentatively, D is TRBD1 (6 bases). Germline assignment: CDR1 SGHTA and CDR2 FQGNSA. Trimming pared 5 bases from V and 3 bases from J, leaving 23 bases between. The CDR3 covers 17 residues. The variable domain in full, completed from reference TRBV7-2 and TRBJ2-7, reads GAGVSQSPSNKVTEKGKDVELRCDPISGHTALYWYRQSLGQGLEFLIYFQGNSAPDKSGLPSDRFSAERTGGSVSTLTIQRTQQEDSAVYLCASSGPGRTALFYEQYFGPGTRLTVT.